Given below is one T cell receptor (beta chain) in context. Source study methods: Amplification with reference gene primers provided the estimates of nucleated cell counts. TCRdb's table, derived via immunoSEQ multiplex PCR, lists solely in-frame clones and lacks some. V and J calls plus clone size are reproduced from that table; the DNA served to infer D and trimming. This table has approximately 280,000 clones, around 90% appearing once. The entry originates in a study of blood T cell repertoires in COVID-19. Study-wide background: T cells, B-cell-depleted T cells, or PBMCs provided the cDNA or gDNA that served as material.

V trimming: 1 base; J trimming: 5 bases; junction bases outside the gene matches: 9. The CDR3 extends over 16 amino acids. Germline CDR1 is SGHAT and CDR2 is FQNNGV. The chain couples TRBV11-2 to TRBJ2-7; 9 bases are a match to TRBD2. Sequencing was performed on peripheral blood. This TCR derives from a man aged 18 to 30 with active or convalescent COVID-19. Written as DNA, the CDR3 is TGTGCCAGCAGCTTAGTCTGGCGGGGGGGCGCCCACGAGCAGTACTTC. Protein sequence: CASSLVWRGGAHEQYF. The variable domain in full, completed from reference TRBV11-2 and TRBJ2-7, reads EAGVAQSPRYKIIEKRQSVAFWCNPISGHATLYWYQQILGQGPKLLIQFQNNGVVDDSQLPKDRFSAERLKGVDSTLKIQPAKLEDSAVYLCASSLVWRGGAHEQYFGPGTRLTVT.